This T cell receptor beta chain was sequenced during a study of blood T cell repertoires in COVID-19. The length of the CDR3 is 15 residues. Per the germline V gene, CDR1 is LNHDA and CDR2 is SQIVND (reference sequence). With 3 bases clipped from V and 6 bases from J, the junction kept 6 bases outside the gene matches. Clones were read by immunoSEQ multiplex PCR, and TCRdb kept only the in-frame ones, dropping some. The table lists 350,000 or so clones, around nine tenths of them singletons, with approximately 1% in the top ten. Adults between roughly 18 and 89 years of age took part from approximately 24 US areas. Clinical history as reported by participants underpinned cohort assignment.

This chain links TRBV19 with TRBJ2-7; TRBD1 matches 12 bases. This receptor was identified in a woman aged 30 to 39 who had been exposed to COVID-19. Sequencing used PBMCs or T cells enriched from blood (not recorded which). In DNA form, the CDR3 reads TGTGCCAGTAGTATCCCGGGACAGGGGGCCCTCGAGCAGTACTTC. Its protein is CASSIPGQGALEQYF.